This TCR beta chain came from a study of cytomegalovirus exposure and HLA in healthy donors. J gave up 4 bases and V 6 bases, and 8 bases lay outside the gene matches. CDR3 length: 16 residues. Germline CDR1 is MRHNA and CDR2 is SNTAGT. General study points: High specificity and sensitivity for cytomegalovirus status were reported for the classifier. Analysis was performed later, and it showed HLA-associated TCR beta chains to be more clonally expanded than equally common others. The presence/absence work took it that sequencing depth was about the same across donors.

About this clone: Its antigen remains unidentified.

Both 60 Vbeta primers and 13 Jbeta primers went into the PCR. Assay: immunoSEQ multiplex PCR; the TCRdb copy retains only in-frame clones and omits some. The table shows about 170,000 clones, with about four fifths occurring only once. Sequencing was done on a sample of PBMCs. V is TRBV6-4 and J is TRBJ2-3, with 12 bases fitting TRBD2. This TCR was recovered from a male donor in good health and CMV-seronegative. The CDR3 coding sequence is TGTGCCAGCAGGCAGACTAGCGGGAGCGGGGCAGATACGCAGTATTTT. Its protein product is CASRQTSGSGADTQYF.